The 32 T cell receptor beta chains listed next were all sequenced from one sample in a study of T cells after yellow fever vaccination. TCRdb re-called the 5' RACE reads with MiXCR, one entry per CDR3 protein. Among fewer than 450,000 distinct CDR3 sequences, more than 9% were seen once, and the ten largest hold roughly 18%. The sequenced sample was PBMCs, obtained on the day of the first yellow fever vaccination. These receptors were obtained from a man aged 18 to 29 who received the YFV17D yellow fever vaccine.

The rearrangement links TRBV6-1 to TRBJ1-5; D possibly corresponds to TRBD1 (5 bases). There are 13 residues in the CDR3. V shed 6 bases and J shed 7 bases, with 13 bases lying between them. Germline CDR1 MNHNS, CDR2 SASEGT. The CDR3 reads CASSTIGGQPQHF. DNA of the CDR3: TGTGCCAGCAGCACCATTGGGGGACAGCCCCAGCATTTT.

This chain links TRBV5-1 with TRBJ1-2; unclear D gene. V was shortened by 4 bases and J by 5 bases, with 12 bases between the two germline ends. Germline loops: CDR1 SGHRS, CDR2 YFSETQ. This CDR3 has 13 amino acids. In DNA, the CDR3 is TGCGCCAGCAGCACCGAATCTTTGTATGGCTACACCTTC. Its translation: CASSTESLYGYTF.

The rearrangement joins TRBV19 to TRBJ1-5; D unclear. Germline V lookup: CDR1 LNHDA, CDR2 SQIVND (reference sequence). Trimming pared 1 base from V and 2 bases from J, leaving 6 bases between. This CDR3 is built from 14 residues. The DNA of the CDR3 is TGTGCCAGTAGTATAGTCTGGGGCAATCAGCCCCAGCATTTT. Translation: CASSIVWGNQPQHF.

The rearrangement links TRBV9 to TRBJ1-1; the match to TRBD1 covers 9 bases. The CDR3 loop spans 14 amino acids. The trim removed 3 bases at V and 11 bases at J, leaving 11 bases unmatched. The germline V gene encodes CDR1 SGDLS and CDR2 YYNGEE. For the CDR3, the DNA is TGTGCCAGCAGCGCTCACACAGGGGGCCTCGTGGCTTTCTTT. This codes for CASSAHTGGLVAFF.

This clonotype was recorded many times. The chain employs TRBV7-2 and TRBJ2-5; 7 bases align to TRBD2. CDR1 and CDR2 from the germline V gene are SGHTA and FQGNSA. The CDR3 contains 16 residues. Losses at the gene ends were 3 bases for V and 2 bases for J; bases not matched to a gene: 9. The CDR3 loop reads CASSFLTAGEQETQYF. The CDR3 DNA is TGTGCCAGCAGCTTCCTGACTGCGGGGGAACAAGAGACCCAGTACTTC.

In its sample, this clonotype was seen a few times. The rearrangement links TRBV15 to TRBJ2-7; 9 bases agree with TRBD1. J was trimmed by 1 base and V by 5 bases; bases with no gene match: 3. The germline gives CDR1 LNHNV, CDR2 YYDKDF (reference sequence). CDR3 size: 14 residues. Here the CDR3 reads CATSLGTGSYEQYF. The CDR3 DNA reads as TGTGCCACCAGCTTAGGGACAGGGTCCTACGAGCAGTACTTC.

The J gene is TRBJ2-1, the V gene TRBV11-2, with D possibly TRBD2 on 5 matching bases. This CDR3 has 16 amino acids. The germline V gene has CDR1 SGHAT and CDR2 FQNNGV. Trimming pared 0 bases from V and 0 bases from J, leaving 9 bases between. CDR3 region: CASSLERGSSYNEQFF. The CDR3, as DNA: TGTGCCAGCAGCTTAGAACGGGGAAGCTCCTACAATGAGCAGTTCTTC.

There are many counts of this clonotype. The V and J genes are TRBV5-1 and TRBJ2-5; D is undetermined. V lost 4 bases and J lost 5, with 12 bases in between. Germline values: CDR1 SGHRS, CDR2 YFSETQ. The length of the CDR3 is 13 residues. CDR3 DNA: TGCGCCAGCAGCCGGACGGGTGGGGAGACCCAGTACTTC. Translation gives CASSRTGGETQYF.

This clonotype has a handful of counts. V gene TRBV7-9 combines with J gene TRBJ1-2; D gene ambiguous. The germline V gene has CDR1 SEHNR and CDR2 FQNEAQ (reference sequence). The CDR3 has 13 amino acids. The V and J ends lost 7 bases and 7 bases respectively, with 16 bases between them. The CDR3 here is CASTLQPRVGYTF. The CDR3 DNA reads as TGTGCCAGCACCCTACAGCCACGGGTTGGCTACACCTTC.

A few counts support this clonotype. One junction end disagrees with the germline gene, perhaps due to a read error. The CDR3 sequence: CCARDLGAAFTDTQYF. CDR3 bases: TGCTGTGCTAGAGATCTCGGGGCCGCTTTCACAGATACGCAGTATTTT. This chain links TRBV20-1 with TRBJ2-3; D tentatively fits TRBD1 or TRBD2 (5 bases each). This CDR3 contains 16 residues. Germline assignment: CDR1 DFQATT and CDR2 SNEGSKA (reference sequence).

The V call is TRBV7-9, the J call TRBJ2-3; D is ambiguous. This CDR3 region has 15 residues. Trimming left V 6 bases short and J 0 bases short, with 13 bases between. Germline CDR1 SEHNR, CDR2 FQNEAQ (reference sequence). The CDR3 DNA reads TGTGCCAGCAGACTCGACGGAACTAGCACAGATACGCAGTATTTT. This sequence encodes CASRLDGTSTDTQYF.

This clonotype showed up just a few times. The chain uses TRBV24-1 and TRBJ2-2; the D is unclear. Between the trimmed V and J ends, which lost 5 bases and 6 bases, there was a span of 9 bases. Germline CDR1 reads KGHDR; CDR2 reads SFDVKD. The CDR3 spans 13 residues. The CDR3 sequence: CATSARIAGELFF. CDR3 DNA sequence: TGTGCCACCAGTGCCCGGATTGCCGGGGAGCTGTTTTTT.

This sequence joins TRBV7-2 and TRBJ1-1; no reliable D call. Germline V lookup: CDR1 SGHTA, CDR2 FQGNSA. The CDR3 has 13 residues. Trimming stripped 5 bases from V and 3 bases from J, with 10 bases between. The CDR3 protein is CASSESRDTEAFF. In nucleotides, the CDR3 is TGTGCCAGCAGCGAGAGTCGGGACACTGAAGCTTTCTTT. The variable domain in full, with the rest retrieved from reference TRBV7-2 and TRBJ1-1, is GAGVSQSPSNKVTEKGKDVELRCDPISGHTALYWYRQSLGQGLEFLIYFQGNSAPDKSGLPSDRFSAERTGGSVSTLTIQRTQQEDSAVYLCASSESRDTEAFFGQGTRLTVV.

This clonotype was counted only a few times. The V gene is TRBV28, the J gene TRBJ2-7; 8 bases fit TRBD2. The CDR3 runs 15 residues. V lost 4 bases and J lost 7; bases outside the gene matches: 12. The V gene's germline CDR1 is MDHEN and CDR2 SYDVKM. CDR3 sequence: CASSSPGGVPGEQYV. The CDR3 region has the DNA TGTGCCAGCAGTTCCCCCGGGGGGGTGCCGGGAGAGCAGTACGTC.

This clonotype was seen a few times. This chain joins TRBV5-4 and TRBJ2-2; tentative D call: TRBD2 (5 bases). Trimming removed 0 bases from V and 7 bases from J, with 7 bases in between. The CDR3 is 13 residues long. Germline CDR1 reads SGHNT; CDR2 reads YYREEE (reference sequence). The CDR3 loop is CASSLERSGELFF. The CDR3 DNA is TGTGCCAGCAGCTTGGAGCGGAGCGGGGAGCTGTTTTTT.

This clonotype was observed a few times. The CDR3 here is CAWSALGHGPEKLFF. CDR3 DNA sequence: TGTGCCTGGAGTGCCCTGGGACACGGACCCGAAAAACTGTTTTTT. The rearrangement uses TRBV30 and TRBJ1-4, with D possibly TRBD1 on 6 matching bases. The germline V gene encodes CDR1 GTSNPN and CDR2 SVGIG (reference sequence). V gave up 1 base and J gave up 8 bases, with 17 bases separating them. The CDR3 length is 15 residues.

The gene calls are TRBV7-2 and TRBJ2-2; no reliable D call. The CDR3 runs 14 residues. Germline CDR1 and CDR2: SGHTA and FQGNSA. Trimming removed 2 bases from V and 4 bases from J, with 8 bases in between. CDR3 region: CASSLRRTTGELFF. The CDR3 nucleotides read TGTGCCAGCAGCTTACGAAGGACCACCGGGGAGCTGTTTTTT.

This chain uses TRBV4-3 with TRBJ2-1; D is unresolved. With 0 bases removed from V and 8 bases from J, the gap between germline ends came to 14 bases. The length of the CDR3 is 15 residues. Germline V gene data show CDR1 as LGHNA and CDR2 as YSLEER. The CDR3 region has the DNA TGCGCCAGCAGCCAAGAAACACTAAGAGGAGATGAGCAGTTCTTC. Translation gives CASSQETLRGDEQFF.

This chain uses TRBV6-5 with TRBJ2-1; D perhaps matches TRBD2 (7 bases). The CDR3 sequence is 13 residues long. Germline loops: CDR1 MNHEY, CDR2 SVGAGI. V lost 0 bases to trimming and J lost 15 bases, with 15 bases between them. CDR3 coding DNA: TGTGCCAGCAGTTACTCCCGGCGGGGGCCCGCGTTCTTC. Translated: CASSYSRRGPAFF.

The V call is TRBV4-2, the J call TRBJ2-2, with D possibly being TRBD1 (6 bases). Trimming pared 3 bases from V and 5 bases from J, leaving 16 bases between. The length of the CDR3 is 16 residues. In germline, CDR1 is LGHNA, CDR2 YNFKEQ. DNA of the CDR3: TGTGCCAGCAGCCAGTTTCGAGGGGGATGGACCGGGGAGCTGTTTTTT. As protein: CASSQFRGGWTGELFF.

V is TRBV7-8 and J is TRBJ2-7; a possible D gene is TRBD1 (5 bases). CDR1 and CDR2 from the germline V gene are SGHVS and FQNEAQ. V dropped 1 base and J dropped 0 bases, with 10 bases sitting between them. The CDR3 covers 15 residues. CDR3: CASSLVDSASYEQYF. CDR3 in DNA: TGTGCCAGCAGCTTAGTCGACAGTGCCTCCTACGAGCAGTACTTC.

This clonotype has just a few counts. The V call is TRBV12-5, the J call TRBJ2-2, with D uncertain. The V and J ends lost 0 bases and 6 bases respectively, with 5 bases between them. Germline V gives CDR1 LGHNT, CDR2 FRNRAP. This CDR3 contains 13 residues. The CDR3 spells CASGLVWAGELFF. CDR3 nucleotide sequence: TGTGCTAGTGGTTTGGTATGGGCCGGGGAGCTGTTTTTT.

V gene TRBV4-1 combines with J gene TRBJ2-4, with D hard to call. Germline V gene data show CDR1 as MGHRA and CDR2 as YSYEKL. The CDR3 is made up of 16 amino acids. Deletions cut 1 base from V and 1 base from J, with 11 bases between. The CDR3 DNA sequence: TGCGCCAGCAGCCAAGGCGCCGGTGGGGCCAAAAACATTCAGTACTTC. Residues: CASSQGAGGAKNIQYF.

This clonotype was counted only a few times. This chain connects TRBV7-2 to TRBJ2-6, with a possible D match to TRBD1 (6 bases). This CDR3 comprises 16 residues. Trimming stripped 1 base from V and 0 bases from J, with 7 bases between. CDR1 is SGHTA, CDR2 FQGNSA, per germline. CDR3 sequence: CASSLVGGSGANVLTF. CDR3 coding DNA: TGTGCCAGCAGCTTAGTAGGGGGCTCTGGGGCCAACGTCCTGACTTTC.

In this sample, this clonotype turned up a few times. The chain couples TRBV7-8 to TRBJ1-6; no definite D call. V dropped 3 bases and J dropped 10 bases, with 13 bases sitting between them. Germline CDR1 SGHVS, CDR2 FQNEAQ. This CDR3 contains 14 residues. The CDR3 DNA reads TGTGCCAGCAGCTTGGAGGGAGAGGGATCACCCCTCCACTTT. Its translation: CASSLEGEGSPLHF.

This clonotype was seen only a few times. The V call is TRBV25-1, the J call TRBJ1-2, with 9 nucleotides matching TRBD1. V was clipped by 6 bases and J by 8 bases; unmatched bases: 10. The CDR3 runs to 14 residues. Germline V CDR1 and CDR2: MGHDK, SYGVNS. The CDR3 nucleotides read TGTGCCAGCAGGAGTACAGGGGGCGCTGAGGGCTACACCTTC. It specifies CASRSTGGAEGYTF.

This clonotype was recorded at least ten times. The V and J genes are TRBV4-1 and TRBJ1-2; D is uncertain. The ends were cut back, 0 bases at V and 2 bases at J, with 7 bases in the middle. Germline V gives CDR1 MGHRA, CDR2 YSYEKL. This CDR3 is 14 amino acids long. The CDR3 nucleotides are TGCGCCAGCAGCCAAGATCCGGGGAACTATGGCTACACCTTC. Translation: CASSQDPGNYGYTF.

This chain connects TRBV4-2 to TRBJ2-3; 8 bases match TRBD2. The V and J ends lost 4 bases and 5 bases, in that order; junction bases with no gene match: 8. The CDR3 length is 15 residues. The germline V gene has CDR1 LGHNA and CDR2 YNFKEQ. CDR3 nucleotides: TGTGCCAGCAGCCTACGGGGGGGCCTTGGAGATACGCAGTATTTT. Amino acid sequence: CASSLRGGLGDTQYF.

This clonotype was seen a handful of times. The rearrangement links TRBV6-1 to TRBJ1-5; D gene unclear. V gave up 6 bases and J gave up 0 bases, with 6 bases separating them. The V gene's germline CDR1 is MNHNS and CDR2 SASEGT. The CDR3 has 13 residues. CDR3 coding DNA: TGTGCCAGCAGATCCAGTAGCAATCAGCCCCAGCATTTT. Residues: CASRSSSNQPQHF.

The gene calls are TRBV6-5 and TRBJ1-3; unclear D gene. CDR3 length: 14 residues. Germline V gene data show CDR1 as MNHEY and CDR2 as SVGAGI. Trimming pared 4 bases from V and 0 bases from J, leaving 7 bases between. The CDR3 region is CASSFESSGNTIYF. CDR3 sequence (DNA): TGTGCCAGCAGTTTCGAATCCTCTGGAAACACCATATATTTT.

This rearrangement joins TRBV27 to TRBJ2-7, with D unresolved. With 0 bases removed from V and 3 bases from J, the gap between germline ends came to 9 bases. Per the germline V gene, CDR1 is MNHEY and CDR2 is SMNVEV (reference sequence). CDR3 length equals 14 residues. CDR3 coding DNA: TGTGCCAGCAGTTTATCGAATGGGTTCTACGAGCAGTACTTC. This translates into CASSLSNGFYEQYF.

The sample holds many counts of this clonotype. The genes are TRBV18 and TRBJ2-5; D remains unclear. Germline CDR1 KGHSH, CDR2 LQKENI. The CDR3 spans 14 residues. V was clipped by 2 bases and J by 5 bases, with 12 bases between them. The CDR3 bases are TGTGCCAGCTCACCAGGCTTCGTGGGCGAGACCCAGTACTTC. Amino acids: CASSPGFVGETQYF.